This record covers a single TCR beta chain. Its antigen is as yet unknown. The data originate from a study of OX40 agonist ivuxolimab in advanced cancers. Findings and caveats of the study: What antigens the expanded peripheral T cells recognized was never established.

The data were produced by immunoSEQ multiplex PCR, yet TCRdb's version contains in-frame clones alone and is incomplete. The sample has some 66,000 clones, about 88% seen once; the top ten hold over 0.25%. V dropped 6 bases and J dropped 4 bases, with 15 bases sitting between them. Germline lookup yields CDR1 SGHDT and CDR2 YYEEEE. This CDR3 has 14 residues. The receptor comes from an adult with an advanced solid tumor such as melanoma, head and neck, liver or kidney cancer. The rearrangement uses TRBV5-6 and TRBJ2-3, with D perhaps TRBD2 (6 bases). Sequencing used CD4+ or CD8+ T cells sorted from blood, obtained in a trial of the OX40 agonist ivuxolimab. CDR3 loop: CASMGGIGADTQYF. CDR3 sequence (DNA): TGTGCCAGCATGGGCGGGATTGGGGCAGATACGCAGTATTTT.